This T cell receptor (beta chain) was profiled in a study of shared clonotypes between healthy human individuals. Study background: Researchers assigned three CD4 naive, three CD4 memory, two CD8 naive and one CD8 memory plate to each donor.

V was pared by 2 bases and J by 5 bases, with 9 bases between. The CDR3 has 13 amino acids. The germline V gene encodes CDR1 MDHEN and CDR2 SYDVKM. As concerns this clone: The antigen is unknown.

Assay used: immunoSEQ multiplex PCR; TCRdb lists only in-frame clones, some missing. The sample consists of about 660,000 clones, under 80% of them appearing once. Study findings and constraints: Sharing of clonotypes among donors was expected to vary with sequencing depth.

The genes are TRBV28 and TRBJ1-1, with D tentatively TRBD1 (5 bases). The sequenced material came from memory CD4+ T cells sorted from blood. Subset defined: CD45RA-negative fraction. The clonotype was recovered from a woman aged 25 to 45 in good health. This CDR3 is CASSLGAITEAFF. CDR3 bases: TGTGCCAGCAGTTTAGGGGCAATAACTGAAGCTTTCTTT.